What follows are 13 T cell receptor beta chains derived from one specimen sequenced in a study of OX40 agonist ivuxolimab in advanced cancers. Assay used: immunoSEQ multiplex PCR; TCRdb lists only in-frame clones, some missing. The sample yields 130,000 or so clones, 90% seen once. Sequencing used CD4+ or CD8+ T cells sorted from blood, obtained in a trial of the OX40 agonist ivuxolimab. These receptors all stem from an adult with an advanced solid tumor such as melanoma, head and neck, liver or kidney cancer.

J is TRBJ1-6 and V is TRBV4-2; D ambiguous. Germline CDR1 LGHNA, CDR2 YNFKEQ. Trimming took off 0 bases at V and 8 bases at J, with 8 bases between the two ends. The CDR3 is 14 residues long. The CDR3 DNA follows: TGTGCCAGCAGCCAAGATCGCGTGGATTCACCCCTCCACTTT. It translates to CASSQDRVDSPLHF.

The genes are TRBV9 and TRBJ1-2; 8 bases agree with TRBD1. CDR1 is SGDLS and CDR2 is YYNGEE in the germline V gene. Unmatched junction bases numbered 4, after V lost 0 bases and J lost 6 bases. This CDR3 has 14 amino acids. In DNA form, the CDR3 reads TGTGCCAGCAGCGTAGGCAGGGGGCAAAATGGCTACACCTTC. Protein sequence: CASSVGRGQNGYTF.

This chain joins TRBV19 and TRBJ1-4, with D uncertain. Germline V lookup: CDR1 LNHDA, CDR2 SQIVND (reference sequence). V was cut by 5 bases and J by 4 bases, with 11 bases left in between. CDR3 length: 14 amino acids. The CDR3 spells CASSSGSINEKLFF. The CDR3 nucleotides are TGTGCCAGTAGTTCCGGGTCTATTAATGAAAAACTGTTTTTT.

V and J are TRBV18 and TRBJ2-7; D possibly corresponds to TRBD2 (6 bases). V lost 3 bases and J 0 bases, leaving 18 bases between the germline ends. The CDR3 loop spans 17 amino acids. CDR1 is KGHSH, CDR2 LQKENI, per germline. The CDR3 DNA follows: TGTGCCAGCTCACCTACCCCCCCTAGCGCCCTCTCCTACGAGCAGTACTTC. Its translation: CASSPTPPSALSYEQYF.

The rearrangement joins TRBV28 to TRBJ1-4, with D uncertain. Trimming removed 6 bases at V and 8 bases at J, with 16 bases between. CDR1 is MDHEN, CDR2 SYDVKM, per germline. CDR3 length: 14 amino acids. The chain's CDR3 is CASSSDTISEKLFF. The CDR3 DNA reads TGTGCCAGCAGCTCTGACACCATAAGCGAAAAACTGTTTTTT.

The chain joins TRBV6-5 to TRBJ2-7, with TRBD2 as a possible D gene (5 bases). V lost 7 bases and J 3 bases, leaving 10 bases between the germline ends. Germline lookup yields CDR1 MNHEY and CDR2 SVGAGI. There are 12 residues in the CDR3. Written as DNA, the CDR3 is TGTGCCAGCACTAGCACCGTCTACGAGCAGTACTTC. Translating gives CASTSTVYEQYF.

The rearrangement links TRBV18 to TRBJ1-1; 9 nucleotides align to TRBD1. Trimming removed 2 bases from V and 0 bases from J; junction bases left unmatched: 4. Germline V gene data show CDR1 as KGHSH and CDR2 as LQKENI. This CDR3 is built from 16 residues. CDR3 amino acids: CASSPRQGVMNTEAFF. DNA for the CDR3: TGTGCCAGCTCACCAAGACAGGGGGTAATGAACACTGAAGCTTTCTTT.

This chain joins TRBV5-6 and TRBJ2-5; D ambiguous. Germline V gene lookup returns CDR1 SGHDT and CDR2 YYEEEE. Trimming pared 2 bases from V and 2 bases from J, leaving 7 bases between. This CDR3 comprises 13 residues. As DNA, the CDR3 is TGTGCCAGCAGCTTTCCCCTACAAGAGACCCAGTACTTC. Residues: CASSFPLQETQYF.

A word on this clone: At the DNA level, this CDR3 is encoded by other sequences in the same sample as well. The rearrangement links TRBV28 to TRBJ1-1; TRBD1 matches 8 bases. This CDR3 has 14 amino acids. J was trimmed by 0 bases and V by 6 bases; bases with no gene match: 3. Germline loops: CDR1 MDHEN, CDR2 SYDVKM. CDR3 residues: CASSRQGLNTEAFF. DNA for the CDR3: TGTGCCAGCAGCCGACAGGGGTTGAACACTGAAGCTTTCTTT.

CDR3 in amino acids: CASSQVGSNQPQHF. As DNA, the CDR3 is TGCGCCAGCAGCCAAGTGGGCAGTAATCAGCCCCAGCATTTT. The V and J genes are TRBV4-1 and TRBJ1-5; D ambiguous. The germline V and J ends were trimmed by 1 base and 4 bases, with 8 bases remaining between them. Germline CDR1 reads MGHRA; CDR2 reads YSYEKL. The CDR3 length is 14 residues.

The chain recombines TRBV7-2 with TRBJ1-1; possibly TRBD1 for D (5 bases). The V end lost 1 base, the J end lost 0 bases, and 12 bases lay between the germline ends. CDR1 is SGHTA, CDR2 FQGNSA, per germline. There are 16 residues in the CDR3. CDR3 nucleotides: TGTGCCAGCAGCTTAGTTCCGGGGCCGATGAACACTGAAGCTTTCTTT. Translated, it gives CASSLVPGPMNTEAFF.

The chain employs TRBV7-2 and TRBJ1-2; 7 positions agree with TRBD1. The CDR3 has 15 amino acids. The V gene's germline CDR1 is SGHTA and CDR2 FQGNSA. Losses at the gene ends were 6 bases for V and 6 bases for J; bases not matched to a gene: 13. The CDR3 reads CASRPRGTEGDGYTF. Written as DNA, the CDR3 is TGTGCCAGCAGACCCCGAGGGACAGAAGGCGATGGCTACACCTTC.

The chain is built from TRBV14 and TRBJ2-7, with D possibly TRBD2 on 5 matching bases. V was cut by 3 bases and J by 4 bases, with 10 bases left in between. Germline V gene data show CDR1 as SGHDN and CDR2 as FVKESK. The CDR3 extends over 13 amino acids. The CDR3 protein is CASSHLRGYEQYF. CDR3 sequence (DNA): TGTGCCAGCAGCCACTTACGAGGGTACGAGCAGTACTTC.